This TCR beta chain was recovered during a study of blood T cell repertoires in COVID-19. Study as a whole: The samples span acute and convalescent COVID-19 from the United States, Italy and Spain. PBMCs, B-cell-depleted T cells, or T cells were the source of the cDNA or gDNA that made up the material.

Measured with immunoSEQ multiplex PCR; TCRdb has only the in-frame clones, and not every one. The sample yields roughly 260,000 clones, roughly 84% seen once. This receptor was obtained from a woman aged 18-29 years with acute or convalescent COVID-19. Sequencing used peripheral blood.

The CDR3 loop reads CASSLGGPEAFF. The CDR3 DNA reads TGTGCCAGCAGCTTGGGTGGGCCTGAAGCTTTCTTT. V usage is TRBV5-6 and J usage is TRBJ1-1; D is unresolved. CDR3 size: 12 residues. Per the germline V gene, CDR1 is SGHDT and CDR2 is YYEEEE. V gave up 0 bases and J gave up 6 bases, with 6 bases separating them.